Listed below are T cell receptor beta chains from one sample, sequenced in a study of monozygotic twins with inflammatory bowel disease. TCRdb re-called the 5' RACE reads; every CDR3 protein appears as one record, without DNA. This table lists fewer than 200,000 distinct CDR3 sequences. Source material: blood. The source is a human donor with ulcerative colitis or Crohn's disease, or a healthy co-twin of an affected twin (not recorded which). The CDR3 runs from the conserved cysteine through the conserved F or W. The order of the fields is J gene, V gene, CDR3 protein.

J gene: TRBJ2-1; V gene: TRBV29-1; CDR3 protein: CSVLAERSYNEQFF
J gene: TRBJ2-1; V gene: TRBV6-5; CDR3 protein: CATSKGGSEFF
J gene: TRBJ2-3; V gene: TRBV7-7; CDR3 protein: CASSAKGAGDTQYF
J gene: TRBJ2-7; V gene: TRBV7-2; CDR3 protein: CASSRSPGSHLEQYF
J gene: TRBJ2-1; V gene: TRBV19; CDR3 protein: CASTRYGEQFF
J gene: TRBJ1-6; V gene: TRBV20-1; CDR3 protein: CSARRVGSPLHF
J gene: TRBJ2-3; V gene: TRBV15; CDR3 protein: CATSRESGGSQYF
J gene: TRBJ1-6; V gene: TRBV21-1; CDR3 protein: CASSKAGRGKSPLHF
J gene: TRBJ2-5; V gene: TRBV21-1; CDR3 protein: CASSSTSAKTQYF
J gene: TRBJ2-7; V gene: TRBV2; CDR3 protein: CASSLTGYYEQYF
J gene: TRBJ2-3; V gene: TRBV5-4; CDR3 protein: CASDGGSPSTDTQYF
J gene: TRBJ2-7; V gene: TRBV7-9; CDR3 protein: CASSLSTGEPEQYF
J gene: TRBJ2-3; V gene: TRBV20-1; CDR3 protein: CSARSGSSFDTQYF
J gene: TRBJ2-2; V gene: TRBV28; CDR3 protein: CASSFTSGRMFF